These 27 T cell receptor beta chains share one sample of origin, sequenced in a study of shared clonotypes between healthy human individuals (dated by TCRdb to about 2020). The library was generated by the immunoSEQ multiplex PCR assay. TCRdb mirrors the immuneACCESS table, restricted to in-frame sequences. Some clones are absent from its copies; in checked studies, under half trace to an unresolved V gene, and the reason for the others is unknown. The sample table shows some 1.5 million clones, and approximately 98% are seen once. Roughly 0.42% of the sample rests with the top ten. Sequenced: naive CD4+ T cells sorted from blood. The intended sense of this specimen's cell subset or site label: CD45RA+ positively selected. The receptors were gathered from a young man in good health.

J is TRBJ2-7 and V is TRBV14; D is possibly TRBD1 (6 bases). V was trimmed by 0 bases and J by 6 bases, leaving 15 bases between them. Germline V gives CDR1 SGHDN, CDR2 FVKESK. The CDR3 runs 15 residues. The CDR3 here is CASSQEGRTDGEQYF. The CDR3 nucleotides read TGTGCCAGCAGCCAAGAGGGCAGGACAGACGGCGAGCAGTACTTC.

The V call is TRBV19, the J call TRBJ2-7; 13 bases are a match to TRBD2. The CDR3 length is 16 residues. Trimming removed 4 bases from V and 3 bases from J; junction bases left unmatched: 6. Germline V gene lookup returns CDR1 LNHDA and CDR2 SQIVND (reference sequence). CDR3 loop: CASSRGGLAGYYEQYF. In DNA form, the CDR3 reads TGTGCCAGTAGTAGAGGGGGACTAGCGGGGTACTACGAGCAGTACTTC.

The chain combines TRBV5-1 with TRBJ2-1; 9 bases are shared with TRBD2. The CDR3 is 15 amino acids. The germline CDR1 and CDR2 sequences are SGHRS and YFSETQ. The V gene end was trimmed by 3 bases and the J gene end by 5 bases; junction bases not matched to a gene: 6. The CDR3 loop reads CASSSPSGTDNEQFF. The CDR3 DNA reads TGCGCCAGCAGCTCCCCTAGCGGGACCGACAATGAGCAGTTCTTC. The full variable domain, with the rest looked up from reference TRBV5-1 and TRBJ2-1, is KAGVTQTPRYLIKTRGQQVTLSCSPISGHRSVSWYQQTPGQGLQFLFEYFSETQRNKGNFPGRFSGRQFSNSRSEMNVSTLELGDSALYLCASSSPSGTDNEQFFGPGTRLTVL.

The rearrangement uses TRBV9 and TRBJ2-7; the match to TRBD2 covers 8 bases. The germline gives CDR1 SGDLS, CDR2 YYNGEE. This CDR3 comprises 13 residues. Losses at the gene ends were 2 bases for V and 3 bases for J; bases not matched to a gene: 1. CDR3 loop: CASSVSGSYEQYF. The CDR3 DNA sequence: TGTGCCAGCAGCGTGAGCGGGAGCTACGAGCAGTACTTC.

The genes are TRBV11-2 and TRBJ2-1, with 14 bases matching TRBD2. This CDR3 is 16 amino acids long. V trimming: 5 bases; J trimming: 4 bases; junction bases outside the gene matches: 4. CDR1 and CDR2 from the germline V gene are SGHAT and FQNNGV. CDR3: CASSGRTSGRYNEQFF. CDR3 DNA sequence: TGTGCCAGCAGCGGCCGGACTAGCGGGAGGTACAATGAGCAGTTCTTC.

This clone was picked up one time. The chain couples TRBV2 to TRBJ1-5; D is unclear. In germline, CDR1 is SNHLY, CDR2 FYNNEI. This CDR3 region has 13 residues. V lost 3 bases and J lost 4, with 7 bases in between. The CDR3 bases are TGTGCCAGCAGTGATGAACAAAATCAGCCCCAGCATTTT. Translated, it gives CASSDEQNQPQHF.

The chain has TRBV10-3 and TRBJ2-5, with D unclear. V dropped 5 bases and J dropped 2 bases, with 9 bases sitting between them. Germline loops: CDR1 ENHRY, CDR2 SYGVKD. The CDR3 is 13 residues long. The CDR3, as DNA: TGTGCCATCAGTTGGGCGGCGCAAGAGACCCAGTACTTC. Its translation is CAISWAAQETQYF.

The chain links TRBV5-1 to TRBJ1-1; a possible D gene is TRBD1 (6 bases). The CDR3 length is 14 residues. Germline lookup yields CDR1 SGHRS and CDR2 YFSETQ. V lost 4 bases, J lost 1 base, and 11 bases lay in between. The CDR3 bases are TGCGCCAGCAGCCAACAGGGAGGGAACACTGAAGCTTTCTTT. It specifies CASSQQGGNTEAFF.

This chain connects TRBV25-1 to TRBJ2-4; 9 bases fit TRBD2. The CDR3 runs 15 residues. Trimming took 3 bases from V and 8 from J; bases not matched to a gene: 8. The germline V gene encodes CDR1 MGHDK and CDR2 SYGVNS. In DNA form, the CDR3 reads TGTGCCAGCAGTGATACAGCGGGAGGAAGGGACATTCAGTACTTC. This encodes CASSDTAGGRDIQYF.

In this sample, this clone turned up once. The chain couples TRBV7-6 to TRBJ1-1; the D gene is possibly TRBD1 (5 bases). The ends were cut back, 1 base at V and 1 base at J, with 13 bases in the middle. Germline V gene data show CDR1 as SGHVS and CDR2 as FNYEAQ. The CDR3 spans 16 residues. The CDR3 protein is CASSLGTGQTNTEAFF. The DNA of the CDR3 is TGTGCCAGCAGCTTAGGAACGGGGCAGACGAACACTGAAGCTTTCTTT. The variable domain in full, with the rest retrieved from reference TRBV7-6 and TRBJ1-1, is GAGVSQSPRYKVTKRGQDVALRCDPISGHVSLYWYRQALGQGPEFLTYFNYEAQQDKSGLPNDRFSAERPEGSISTLTIQRTEQRDSAMYRCASSLGTGQTNTEAFFGQGTRLTVV.

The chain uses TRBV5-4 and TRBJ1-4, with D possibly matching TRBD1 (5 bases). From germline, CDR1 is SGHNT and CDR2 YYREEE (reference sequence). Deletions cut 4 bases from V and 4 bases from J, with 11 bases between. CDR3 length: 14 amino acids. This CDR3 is CASSIRDGNEKLFF. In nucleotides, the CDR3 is TGTGCCAGCAGCATCCGGGACGGTAATGAAAAACTGTTTTTT.

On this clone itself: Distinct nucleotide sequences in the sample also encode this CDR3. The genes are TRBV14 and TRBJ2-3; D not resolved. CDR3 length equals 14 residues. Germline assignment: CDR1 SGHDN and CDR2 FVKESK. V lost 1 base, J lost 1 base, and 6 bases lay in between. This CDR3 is CASSQVGGTDTQYF. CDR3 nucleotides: TGTGCCAGCAGCCAAGTTGGGGGCACAGATACGCAGTATTTT.

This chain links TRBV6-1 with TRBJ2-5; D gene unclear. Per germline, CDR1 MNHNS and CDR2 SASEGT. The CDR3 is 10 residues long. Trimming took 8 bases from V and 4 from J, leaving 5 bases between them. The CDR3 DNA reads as TGTGCCAGCGGTAGAGAGACCCAGTACTTC. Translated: CASGRETQYF.

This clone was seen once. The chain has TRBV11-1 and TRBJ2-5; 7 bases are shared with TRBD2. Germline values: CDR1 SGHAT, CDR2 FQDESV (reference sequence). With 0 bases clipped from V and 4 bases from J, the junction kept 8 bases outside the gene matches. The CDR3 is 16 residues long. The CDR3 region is CASSLAAGSLVETQYF. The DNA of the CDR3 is TGTGCCAGCAGCTTAGCAGCGGGGTCATTGGTAGAGACCCAGTACTTC.

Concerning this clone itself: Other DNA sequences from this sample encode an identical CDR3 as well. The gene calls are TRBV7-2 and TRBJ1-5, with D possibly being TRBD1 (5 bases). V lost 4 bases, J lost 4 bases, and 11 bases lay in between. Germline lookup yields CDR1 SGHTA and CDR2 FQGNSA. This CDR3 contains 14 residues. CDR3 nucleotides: TGTGCCAGCAGCTCCCAGGGATCTAATCAGCCCCAGCATTTT. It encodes CASSSQGSNQPQHF.

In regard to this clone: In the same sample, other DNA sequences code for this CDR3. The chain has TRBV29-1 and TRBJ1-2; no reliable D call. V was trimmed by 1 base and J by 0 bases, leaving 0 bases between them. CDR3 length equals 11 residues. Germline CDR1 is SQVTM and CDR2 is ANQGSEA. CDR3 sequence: CSVEANYGYTF. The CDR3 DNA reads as TGCAGCGTTGAAGCTAACTATGGCTACACCTTC.

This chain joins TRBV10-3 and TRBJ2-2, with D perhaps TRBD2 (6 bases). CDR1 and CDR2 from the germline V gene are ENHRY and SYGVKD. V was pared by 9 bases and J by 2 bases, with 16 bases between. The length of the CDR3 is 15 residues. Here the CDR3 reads CAILTGTLNTGELFF. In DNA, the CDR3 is TGTGCCATTCTCACCGGGACTTTAAACACCGGGGAGCTGTTTTTT.

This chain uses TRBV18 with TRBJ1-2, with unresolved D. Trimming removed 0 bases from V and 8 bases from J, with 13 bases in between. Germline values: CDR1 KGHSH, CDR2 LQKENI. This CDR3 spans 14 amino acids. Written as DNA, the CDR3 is TGTGCCAGCTCACCACCGTTAGTACAAGGGGGCTACACCTTC. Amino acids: CASSPPLVQGGYTF.

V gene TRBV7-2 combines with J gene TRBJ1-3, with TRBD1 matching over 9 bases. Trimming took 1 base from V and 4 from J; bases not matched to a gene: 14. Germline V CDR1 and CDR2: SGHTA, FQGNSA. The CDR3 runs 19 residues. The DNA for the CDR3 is TGTGCCAGCAGCTTAGTTAGGGCGGTCGGGACAGGGTTGGGAAACACCATATATTTT. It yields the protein CASSLVRAVGTGLGNTIYF.

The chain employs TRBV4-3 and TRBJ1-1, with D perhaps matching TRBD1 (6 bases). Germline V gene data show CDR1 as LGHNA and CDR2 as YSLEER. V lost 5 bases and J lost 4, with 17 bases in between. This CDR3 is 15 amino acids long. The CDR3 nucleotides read TGCGCCAGCAGCTCACAGGGTCGGGGAGCCACTGAAGCTTTCTTT. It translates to CASSSQGRGATEAFF.

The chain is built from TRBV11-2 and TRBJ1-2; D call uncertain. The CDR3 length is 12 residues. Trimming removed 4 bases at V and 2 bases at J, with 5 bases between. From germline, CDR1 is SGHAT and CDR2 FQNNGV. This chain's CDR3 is CASSWTNYGYTF. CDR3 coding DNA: TGTGCCAGCAGCTGGACCAACTATGGCTACACCTTC.

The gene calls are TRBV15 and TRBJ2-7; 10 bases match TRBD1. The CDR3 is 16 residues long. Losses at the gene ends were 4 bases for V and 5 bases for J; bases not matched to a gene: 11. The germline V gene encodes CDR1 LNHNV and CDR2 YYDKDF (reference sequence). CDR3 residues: CATSKTGGVRIDEQYF. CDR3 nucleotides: TGTGCCACCAGCAAGACAGGGGGCGTAAGGATCGACGAGCAGTACTTC.

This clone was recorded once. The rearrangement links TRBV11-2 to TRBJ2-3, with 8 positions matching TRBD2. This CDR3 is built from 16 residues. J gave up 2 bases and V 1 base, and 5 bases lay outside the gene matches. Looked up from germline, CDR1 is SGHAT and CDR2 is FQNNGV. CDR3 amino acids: CASSLVTSGNTDTQYF. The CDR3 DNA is TGTGCCAGCAGCTTAGTCACTAGCGGTAACACAGATACGCAGTATTTT.

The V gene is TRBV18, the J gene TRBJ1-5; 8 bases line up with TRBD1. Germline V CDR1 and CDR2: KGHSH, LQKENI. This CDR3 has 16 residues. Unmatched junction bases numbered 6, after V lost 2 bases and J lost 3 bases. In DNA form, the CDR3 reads TGTGCCAGCTCACCATTTACAGGGGGTACCAATCAGCCCCAGCATTTT. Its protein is CASSPFTGGTNQPQHF.

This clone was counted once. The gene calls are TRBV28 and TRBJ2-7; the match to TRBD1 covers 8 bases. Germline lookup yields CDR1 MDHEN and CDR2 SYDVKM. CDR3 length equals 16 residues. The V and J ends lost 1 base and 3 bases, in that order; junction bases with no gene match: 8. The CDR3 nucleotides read TGTGCCAGCAGTTTATTTGGACAGGGTAGGAACTACGAGCAGTACTTC. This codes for CASSLFGQGRNYEQYF.

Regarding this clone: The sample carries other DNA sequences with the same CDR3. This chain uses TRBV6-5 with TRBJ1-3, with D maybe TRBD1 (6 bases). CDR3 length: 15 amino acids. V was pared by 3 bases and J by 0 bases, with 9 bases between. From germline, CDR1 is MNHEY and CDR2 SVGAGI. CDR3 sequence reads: CASSYGQSSGNTIYF. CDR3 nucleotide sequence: TGTGCCAGCAGTTATGGACAGTCCTCTGGAAACACCATATATTTT.

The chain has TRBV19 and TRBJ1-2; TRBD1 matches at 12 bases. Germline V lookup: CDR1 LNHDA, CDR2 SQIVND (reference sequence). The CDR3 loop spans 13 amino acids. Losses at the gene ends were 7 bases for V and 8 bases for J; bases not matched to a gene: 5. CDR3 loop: CASMGQGADGYTF. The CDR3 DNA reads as TGTGCCAGTATGGGACAGGGGGCTGACGGCTACACCTTC.